What follows are 6 T cell receptor beta chains derived from one specimen sequenced in a study of T cells after yellow fever vaccination. TCRdb re-called the 5' RACE reads with MiXCR, one entry per CDR3 protein. The table includes about 130,000 distinct CDR3 sequences, 6.5% to 8% detected once. The specimen comprised CD4+ T cells sorted from PBMCs, sampled more than 8 days after the first yellow fever vaccination. The receptor set was obtained from a man aged 18 to 29 who received the YFV17D yellow fever vaccine.

Ten or more counts support this clonotype. V is TRBV24-1 and J is TRBJ2-2; 9 bases align to TRBD1. The germline V gene has CDR1 KGHDR and CDR2 SFDVKD. The CDR3 sequence is 15 residues long. V trimming: 2 bases; J trimming: 5 bases; junction bases outside the gene matches: 2. CDR3 residues: CATSDSGQGTGELFF. CDR3 DNA: TGTGCCACCAGTGATTCGGGACAGGGTACCGGGGAGCTGTTTTTT.

This clonotype was observed at least ten times. This chain links TRBV29-1 with TRBJ2-1; 8 nucleotides line up with TRBD1. This CDR3 has 16 amino acids. Germline V lookup: CDR1 SQVTM, CDR2 ANQGSEA. V was clipped by 6 bases and J by 6 bases; unmatched bases: 16. The CDR3: CSVARTGWDFVNEQFF. The CDR3 nucleotides read TGCAGCGTCGCCCGGACAGGGTGGGATTTTGTCAATGAGCAGTTCTTC.

The sample holds many counts of this clonotype. V is TRBV5-4 and J is TRBJ2-2; TRBD2 aligns across 13 bases. With V trimmed by 1 base and J by 4 bases, 4 bases remained unmatched. Germline CDR1 SGHNT, CDR2 YYREEE (reference sequence). The CDR3 covers 17 residues. In DNA, the CDR3 is TGTGCCAGCAGCTTGACTAGCGGGGGGGCTGTCACCGGGGAGCTGTTTTTT. Translation gives CASSLTSGGAVTGELFF.

The table lists this clonotype with many counts. The CDR3 sequence is CAWSASGHNEQFF. CDR3 DNA sequence: TGTGCCTGGAGCGCGTCGGGACACAATGAGCAGTTCTTC. The gene calls are TRBV30 and TRBJ2-1, with D perhaps given as TRBD1 or TRBD2 (5 bases each). V was shortened by 3 bases and J by 5 bases, with 11 bases between the two germline ends. From germline, CDR1 is GTSNPN and CDR2 SVGIG (reference sequence). The CDR3 length is 13 residues.

This clonotype has a handful of counts. This chain joins TRBV7-2 and TRBJ1-1, with a weak D call TRBD1 (6 bases). V was trimmed by 1 base and J by 3 bases, leaving 15 bases between them. The CDR3 runs to 16 residues. CDR1 and CDR2 (germline): SGHTA, FQGNSA. As DNA, the CDR3 is TGTGCCAGCAGCTTAGGGGGGGGGGCGGCGGACACTGAAGCTTTCTTT. Translation gives CASSLGGGAADTEAFF.

The chain is built from TRBV19 and TRBJ2-3; D possibly matches TRBD1 or TRBD2 (5 bases each). Germline CDR1 and CDR2: LNHDA and SQIVND (reference sequence). Trimming took off 5 bases at V and 4 bases at J, with 13 bases between the two ends. The CDR3 sequence is 14 residues long. The CDR3, as DNA: TGTGCCAGTAGTCCCAGGGACGGGTCAGATACGCAGTATTTT. It specifies CASSPRDGSDTQYF.